These T cell receptor beta chains were read from a single sample in a study of blood T cell repertoires in COVID-19. Repertoires were generated with immunoSEQ multiplex PCR, while TCRdb's copy carries only in-frame clones and drops some. The table has approximately 170,000 clones, 80% to 90% seen once. The material sequenced was PBMCs or T cells enriched from blood (not recorded which). The source of these receptors is a woman between 18 and 29 years old who had recovered from COVID-19. Each CDR3 is given with its conserved first and last residue. Fields, in order: D gene, V gene, J gene, CDR3 protein. A D gene is named only where the DNA matches it firmly.

-	TRBV7-9	TRBJ2-7	CASSLGTYEQYF
-	TRBV12-5	TRBJ2-5	CASALEGGLETQYF
TRBD1	TRBV11-2	TRBJ1-5	CASTQGQISNQPQHF
TRBD1	TRBV11-2	TRBJ2-1	CASSLDEQGYNEQFF
TRBD2	TRBV19	TRBJ2-3	CASSLTGGSPDTQYF
-	TRBV5-1	TRBJ2-1	CASSLGYGGNSYNEQFF
-	TRBV28	TRBJ2-1	CASSRPTGRGTFYNEQFF
TRBD1	TRBV3-1/TRBV3-2	TRBJ1-2	CASSRGQGADGYTF
-	TRBV19	TRBJ1-5	CASSIGGGSNQPQHF
TRBD1	TRBV4-1	TRBJ1-2	CASSLGGGAVGYGYTF
-	TRBV4-3	TRBJ1-2	CASSQDPAADLRGYTF
TRBD1	TRBV19	TRBJ1-2	CASSTGTGAAGYTF
-	TRBV7-9	TRBJ1-1	CASSLATGGRAFF
TRBD1	TRBV18	TRBJ1-3	CAGKTGGRGNTIYF
-	TRBV28	TRBJ1-1	CASSLWGSLSTEAFF
-	TRBV7-3	TRBJ2-3	CASSLGSGSTDTQYF
-	TRBV15	TRBJ1-2	CATSTRANYGYTF
-	TRBV9	TRBJ2-2	CASSNLNTGELFF
-	TRBV23-1	TRBJ2-1	CASSPTGSESNEQFF
-	TRBV6-5	TRBJ1-1	CASSTTGNTEAFF
TRBD2	TRBV6-5	TRBJ2-7	CASGTSGGHSYEQYF
TRBD2	TRBV7-2	TRBJ2-3	CASLAVAGVADTQYF